The sequence of this T cell receptor (beta chain) was determined in a study of cytomegalovirus exposure and HLA in healthy donors. From germline, CDR1 is LNHDA and CDR2 SQIVND (reference sequence). The CDR3 totals 15 residues. V was pared by 8 bases and J by 0 bases, with 16 bases between. The PCR contained 60 Vbeta and 13 Jbeta primers. TCRdb's copy holds only in-frame clones and misses some; the assay was immunoSEQ multiplex PCR. This table lists 170,000 or so clones. Sample: PBMCs. The TCR was taken from a young man in good health and CMV-seronegative. The V call is TRBV19, the J call TRBJ1-1; a weak D match, TRBD1 (6 bases). In DNA, the CDR3 is TGTGCCAGTGCAAATGGGGGCCTTTTGAACACTGAAGCTTTCTTT. It encodes CASANGGLLNTEAFF.